This T cell receptor (beta chain) came from a study of Ad26.COV2.S vaccination and SARS-CoV-2 variants. The repertoire was sequenced with immunoSEQ multiplex PCR; TCRdb's copy has only in-frame clones and lacks some. The sample contains a few hundred thousand clones, about four fifths of which appear only once. Trimming cost V 5 bases and J 3 bases, with 5 bases left between them. Germline V lookup: CDR1 SQVTM, CDR2 ANQGSEA. This CDR3 is built from 11 residues. Stated treatment: approximately 18 received Ad26.COV2.S at low or high dose, single or two shots; a few received placebo; per-sample allocation not given. Specimen acquisition occurred on day 63 following the initial vaccine or placebo injection.

This receptor was identified in a person between 18 and 59 years old who received the Ad26.COV2.S COVID-19 vaccine or a placebo. Sequenced here: peripheral blood, sampled in a trial of Ad26.COV2.S vaccine versus placebo. This chain connects TRBV29-1 to TRBJ1-3; D is undetermined. The CDR3 spells CSVIVGNTIYF. In nucleotides, the CDR3 is TGCAGCGTTATAGTTGGAAACACCATATATTTT.